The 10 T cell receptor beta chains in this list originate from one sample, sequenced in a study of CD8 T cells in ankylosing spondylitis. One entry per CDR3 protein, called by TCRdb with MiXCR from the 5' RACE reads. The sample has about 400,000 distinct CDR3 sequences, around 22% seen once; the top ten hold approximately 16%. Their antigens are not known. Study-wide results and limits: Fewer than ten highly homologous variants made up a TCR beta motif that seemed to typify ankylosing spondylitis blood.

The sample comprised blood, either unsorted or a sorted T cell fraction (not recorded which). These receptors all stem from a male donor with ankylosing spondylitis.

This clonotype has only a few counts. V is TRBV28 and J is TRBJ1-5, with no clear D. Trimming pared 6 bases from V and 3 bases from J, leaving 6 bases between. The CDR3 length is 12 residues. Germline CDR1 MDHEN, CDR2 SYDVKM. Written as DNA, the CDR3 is TGTGCCAGCAGGGGTCCCAATCAGCCCCAGCATTTT. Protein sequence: CASRGPNQPQHF. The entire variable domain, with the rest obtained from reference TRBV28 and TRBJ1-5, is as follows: DVKVTQSSRYLVKRTGEKVFLECVQDMDHENMFWYRQDPGLGLRLIYFSYDVKMKEKGDIPEGYSVSREKKERFSLILESASTNQTSMYLCASRGPNQPQHFGDGTRLSIL.

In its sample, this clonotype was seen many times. The CDR3, as DNA: TGTGCCAGCAGGAGAGGGAATCAGCCCCAGCATTTT. Encoded protein: CASRRGNQPQHF. The chain is built from TRBV12-3 or TRBV12-4 and TRBJ1-5; D uncertain. The CDR3 runs 12 residues. The V end lost 6 bases, the J end lost 4 bases, and 7 bases lay between the germline ends.

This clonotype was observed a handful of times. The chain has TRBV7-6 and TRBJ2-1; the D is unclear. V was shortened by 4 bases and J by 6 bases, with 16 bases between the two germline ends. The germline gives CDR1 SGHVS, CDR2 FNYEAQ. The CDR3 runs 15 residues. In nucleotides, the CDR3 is TGTGCCAGCAGCTCACGAGCAGCAAGCGTCAATGAGCAGTTCTTC. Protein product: CASSSRAASVNEQFF.

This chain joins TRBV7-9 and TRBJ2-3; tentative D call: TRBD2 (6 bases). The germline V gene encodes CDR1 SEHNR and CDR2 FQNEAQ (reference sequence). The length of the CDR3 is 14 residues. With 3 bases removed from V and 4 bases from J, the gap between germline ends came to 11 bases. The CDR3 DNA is TGTGCCAGCAGCTTGCGGCGGGACTCAGATACGCAGTATTTT. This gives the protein CASSLRRDSDTQYF.

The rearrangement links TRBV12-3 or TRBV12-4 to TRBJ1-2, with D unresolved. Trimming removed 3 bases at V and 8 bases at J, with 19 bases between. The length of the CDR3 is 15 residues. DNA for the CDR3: TGTGCCAGCAGTTTCGCGCTAGGTCGAGTGGCCGGCTACACCTTC. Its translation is CASSFALGRVAGYTF.

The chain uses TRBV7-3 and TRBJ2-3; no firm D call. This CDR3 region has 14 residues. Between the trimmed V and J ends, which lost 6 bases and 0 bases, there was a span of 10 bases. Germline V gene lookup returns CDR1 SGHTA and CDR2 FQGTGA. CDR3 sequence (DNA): TGTGCCAGCAGGTCAGCTTCTAGCACAGATACGCAGTATTTT. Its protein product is CASRSASSTDTQYF.

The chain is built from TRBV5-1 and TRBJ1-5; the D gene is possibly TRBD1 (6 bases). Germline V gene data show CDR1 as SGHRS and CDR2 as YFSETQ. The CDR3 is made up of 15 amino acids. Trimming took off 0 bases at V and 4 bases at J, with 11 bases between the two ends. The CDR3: CASSLEQGPNQPQHF. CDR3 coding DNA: TGCGCCAGCAGCTTGGAACAGGGTCCAAATCAGCCCCAGCATTTT.

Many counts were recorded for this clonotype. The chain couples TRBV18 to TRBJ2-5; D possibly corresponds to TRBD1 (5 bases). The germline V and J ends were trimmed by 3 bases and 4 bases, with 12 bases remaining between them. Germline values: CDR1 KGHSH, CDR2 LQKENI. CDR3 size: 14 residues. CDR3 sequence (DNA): TGTGCCAGCTCACCCAGACAGCTAGGAGAGACCCAGTACTTC. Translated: CASSPRQLGETQYF.

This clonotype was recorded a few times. As DNA, the CDR3 is TGTGCCAGCAGCGTAGACGTTGTGACAAGCACCTACGAGCAGTACTTC. Translation: CASSVDVVTSTYEQYF. The chain recombines TRBV9 with TRBJ2-7; D is ambiguous. Trimming left V 0 bases short and J 2 bases short, with 15 bases between. Germline CDR1 reads SGDLS; CDR2 reads YYNGEE. This CDR3 region has 16 residues.

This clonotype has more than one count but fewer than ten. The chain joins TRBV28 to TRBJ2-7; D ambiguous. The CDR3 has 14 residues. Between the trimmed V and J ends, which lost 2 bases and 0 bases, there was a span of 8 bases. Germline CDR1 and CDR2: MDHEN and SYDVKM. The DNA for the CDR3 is TGTGCCAGCAGTTTAAGGCATAACTCCTACGAGCAGTACTTC. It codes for CASSLRHNSYEQYF.